The 7 T cell receptor beta chains reported below all come from one sample, sequenced in a study of T-cell reconstitution after alpha-beta-depleted transplantation in children. Using unique molecular identifiers, the investigators prepared the TCRbeta library. Each CDR3 protein is one row after TCRdb ran MiXCR on the PCR reads. The repertoire consists of hundreds of thousands of distinct CDR3 sequences, with approximately 17% occurring once and the leading ten covering 1.1%. Material: PBMCs from the stem cell graft donor, obtained from the stem cell graft. Receptors were obtained from a human donor who donated a stem cell graft to a child with acute myeloid leukemia.

The V and J genes are TRBV21-1 and TRBJ1-1. TRBV21-1 is a listed pseudogene. The CDR3 length is 13 residues. The CDR3 protein is CASSRQMNTEAFF. CDR3 nucleotide sequence: TGTGCCAGCAGCAGGCAGATGAACACTGAAGCTTTCTTT.

There are many counts of this clonotype. The chain carries TRBV12-3 or TRBV12-4 and TRBJ2-2; no reliable D call. This CDR3 region has 14 residues. The V end lost 3 bases, the J end lost 2 bases, and 7 bases lay between the germline ends. The CDR3 region is CASSFRSNTGELFF. The CDR3 nucleotides read TGTGCCAGCAGTTTTAGGAGTAACACCGGGGAGCTGTTTTTT.

This clonotype was observed many times. V gene TRBV7-9 combines with J gene TRBJ2-1; D tentatively reads TRBD1 or TRBD2 (5 bases each). The V end was cut by 5 bases, the J end by 0 bases, with 14 bases between. Germline V gives CDR1 SEHNR, CDR2 FQNEAQ (reference sequence). This CDR3 has 16 amino acids. The CDR3 region has the DNA TGTGCCAGCAGCCGGGTGGGGGTGAGCTCCTACAATGAGCAGTTCTTC. It yields the protein CASSRVGVSSYNEQFF.

This clonotype has a handful of counts. This chain links TRBV7-6 with TRBJ2-6, with D perhaps being TRBD1 or TRBD2 (6 bases each). In germline, CDR1 is SGHVS, CDR2 FNYEAQ. Trimming stripped 5 bases from V and 4 bases from J, with 12 bases between. There are 15 residues in the CDR3. For the CDR3, the DNA is TGTGCCAGCAGCCCCGGGGGCTTCGGGGCCAACGTCCTGACTTTC. This encodes CASSPGGFGANVLTF.

This clonotype has at least ten counts. The chain joins TRBV11-2 to TRBJ2-7, with D perhaps matching TRBD2 (5 bases). CDR1 and CDR2 from the germline V gene are SGHAT and FQNNGV. Trimming took 1 base from V and 4 from J, leaving 8 bases between them. This CDR3 spans 13 amino acids. CDR3 DNA sequence: TGTGCCAGCAGCTTAGCGCAGCGGTACGAGCAGTACGTC. It encodes CASSLAQRYEQYV.

A few counts support this clonotype. The gene calls are TRBV9 and TRBJ2-3; the D call may be TRBD1 or TRBD2 (6 bases each). The CDR3 totals 17 residues. V lost 4 bases and J lost 3, with 21 bases in between. Germline assignment: CDR1 SGDLS and CDR2 YYNGEE. The CDR3 DNA is TGTGCCAGCAGCCTGCGGATAGCAGGGGAGGAGACAGATACGCAGTATTTT. This translates into CASSLRIAGEETDTQYF.

V is TRBV7-9 and J is TRBJ2-1, with D possibly being TRBD1 or TRBD2 (5 bases each). Germline V gene lookup returns CDR1 SEHNR and CDR2 FQNEAQ (reference sequence). The CDR3 has 14 amino acids. Trimming cost V 2 bases and J 8 bases, with 13 bases left between them. The CDR3 reads CASSLLLGRDEQFF. CDR3 bases: TGTGCCAGCAGCTTATTGCTGGGGCGGGATGAGCAGTTCTTC.